The source of this TCR beta chain is a study of lymphopenia after photon versus proton radiotherapy. Study results and caveats: Post-nadir diversity loss with photons came from oligoclonal expansion, particularly CD8+ Temra cells. Authors raise, but do not show, better survival with proton therapy.

Turning to this clone: Its antigen is as yet unknown.

Measured with immunoSEQ multiplex PCR; TCRdb has only the in-frame clones, and not every one. The sample lists about 18,000 clones; approximately 92% were seen once. Per the germline V gene, CDR1 is KGHSH and CDR2 is LQKENI. Germline trimming cut 3 bases from V and 3 bases from J; bases unmatched to any gene: 2. The CDR3 runs to 15 residues. Sample: peripheral blood, taken from a patient treated with photon-based radiotherapy. The chain joins TRBV18 to TRBJ2-6; 7 bases align to TRBD1. The TCR sequence derives from a woman in her 40s with cholangiocarcinoma. The CDR3 nucleotides read TGTGCCAGCTCACCCGACAGGGTTGGGGCCAACGTCCTGACTTTC. Translation gives CASSPDRVGANVLTF.